The 17 T cell receptor beta chains presented below share a single source sample, sequenced in a study of blood T cell repertoires in COVID-19. Here immunoSEQ multiplex PCR was the method, and the copy in TCRdb shows in-frame clones only, minus some. In the table there are about 300,000 clones, 89% of which are singletons. The specimen was peripheral blood. The receptors were sampled from a woman aged 25 to 39 with COVID-19, enrolled during active disease.

The genes are TRBV5-1 and TRBJ1-4, with a weak D call TRBD1 (6 bases). The CDR3 has 14 residues. The germline CDR1 and CDR2 sequences are SGHRS and YFSETQ. The V and J ends lost 5 bases and 6 bases respectively, with 14 bases between them. CDR3 nucleotides: TGCGCCAGCAGGGCGGACAGTTCTTATGAAAAACTGTTTTTT. It specifies CASRADSSYEKLFF.

This clone appeared a few times. This chain uses TRBV9 with TRBJ1-2; 7 bases align to TRBD1. J gave up 6 bases and V 6 bases, and 14 bases lay outside the gene matches. The germline gives CDR1 SGDLS, CDR2 YYNGEE. This CDR3 contains 15 residues. The CDR3 nucleotides are TGTGCCAGCACCGGTCCGGGACAGAAAGCCGATGGCTACACCTTC. Translation: CASTGPGQKADGYTF.

Turning to this clone: Other DNA sequences within the sample encode an identical CDR3. This chain links TRBV6-5 with TRBJ1-1, with D maybe TRBD1 (6 bases). CDR3 length: 13 residues. Trimming shortened V by 0 bases and J by 5 bases, and 7 bases separated the two germline ends. Germline lookup yields CDR1 MNHEY and CDR2 SVGAGI. CDR3 nucleotide sequence: TGTGCCAGCAGTTACTCAGGGGGTACTGAAGCTTTCTTT. Its translation is CASSYSGGTEAFF.

The J gene is TRBJ1-5, the V gene TRBV2; no clear D gene. Trimming removed 5 bases at V and 0 bases at J, with 11 bases between. This CDR3 has 15 residues. Germline-derived CDR1 and CDR2 are SNHLY and FYNNEI. The CDR3 here is CASSFGLNSNQPQHF. The CDR3 DNA follows: TGTGCCAGCAGTTTTGGACTCAATAGCAATCAGCCCCAGCATTTT.

The V and J genes are TRBV6-5 and TRBJ1-1; perhaps TRBD1 as D (6 bases). The CDR3 is 11 amino acids. Germline CDR1 is MNHEY and CDR2 is SVGAGI. V dropped 5 bases and J dropped 9 bases, with 10 bases sitting between them. In DNA, the CDR3 is TGTGCCAGCAGTAGAGGGACACAAGCTTTCTTT. It specifies CASSRGTQAFF.

This chain joins TRBV28 and TRBJ1-3; D is ambiguous. V gave up 5 bases and J gave up 2 bases, with 4 bases separating them. CDR1 and CDR2 from the germline V gene are MDHEN and SYDVKM. The CDR3 runs to 12 residues. The CDR3 here is CASSLPGNTIYF. The CDR3 DNA reads as TGTGCCAGCAGTCTCCCTGGAAACACCATATATTTT.

The CDR3 is CATKQGGEADTQYF. The DNA for the CDR3 is TGTGCCACCAAACAAGGGGGCGAGGCAGATACGCAGTATTTT. The chain carries TRBV15 and TRBJ2-3; 7 positions match TRBD1. Germline V CDR1 and CDR2: LNHNV, YYDKDF (reference sequence). The CDR3 covers 14 residues. The junction had 8 bases not matched to a gene; V was cut back by 7 bases and J by 4 bases. Full variable domain (rest looked up from reference TRBV15 and TRBJ2-3): DAMVIQNPRYQVTQFGKPVTLSCSQTLNHNVMYWYQQKSSQAPKLLFHYYDKDFNNEADTPDNFQSRRPNTSFCFLDIRSPGLGDTAMYLCATKQGGEADTQYFGPGTRLTVL.

The chain has TRBV2 and TRBJ2-1; 7 positions agree with TRBD1. CDR3 length: 16 residues. With V trimmed by 0 bases and J by 3 bases, 5 bases remained unmatched. Germline assignment: CDR1 SNHLY and CDR2 FYNNEI. The CDR3 loop is CASSEAPQGFYNEQFF. DNA for the CDR3: TGTGCCAGCAGTGAAGCGCCACAGGGGTTCTACAATGAGCAGTTCTTC.

The gene calls are TRBV5-1 and TRBJ2-5, with 12 bases identical to TRBD2. CDR1 is SGHRS, CDR2 YFSETQ, per germline. The length of the CDR3 is 17 residues. After removal of 0 bases from V and 4 bases from J, the junction contained 7 bases not matched to a gene. The DNA of the CDR3 is TGCGCCAGCAGCTTGGGGGGACTAGCGGGCTTTGGAGAGACCCAGTACTTC. This codes for CASSLGGLAGFGETQYF.

This chain connects TRBV28 to TRBJ1-2; the match to TRBD1 covers 7 bases. CDR3 length equals 14 residues. J lost 4 bases, V lost 5 bases, and 7 bases had no gene match. Germline loops: CDR1 MDHEN, CDR2 SYDVKM. CDR3 residues: CASSRGQFGYGYTF. In nucleotides, the CDR3 is TGTGCCAGCAGTAGGGGACAGTTCGGCTATGGCTACACCTTC.

The J gene is TRBJ1-2, the V gene TRBV6-2 or TRBV6-3, with 9 positions matching TRBD1. V was clipped by 5 bases and J by 7 bases; unmatched bases: 17. The CDR3 sequence is 17 residues long. The V gene's germline CDR1 is MNHEY and CDR2 SVGEGT. The CDR3 loop is CASSGAGTGSSLGGYTF. CDR3 in DNA: TGTGCCAGCAGTGGTGCCGGGACAGGGAGTTCGCTGGGTGGCTACACCTTC.

This chain joins TRBV5-1 and TRBJ1-4; unclear D gene. CDR1 is SGHRS and CDR2 is YFSETQ in the germline V gene. V lost 4 bases and J 6 bases, leaving 13 bases between the germline ends. The CDR3 loop spans 14 amino acids. CDR3 in DNA: TGCGCCAGCAGCCTTGGAGGGTTCGATGAAAAACTGTTTTTT. This codes for CASSLGGFDEKLFF.

The chain recombines TRBV10-3 with TRBJ2-7, with 7 nucleotides matching TRBD1. CDR3 length: 12 residues. The germline CDR1 and CDR2 sequences are ENHRY and SYGVKD. V was pared by 5 bases and J by 7 bases, with 5 bases of the junction left unmatched. The CDR3 region is CAISTDREEQYF. DNA of the CDR3: TGTGCCATCAGTACCGACAGGGAGGAGCAGTACTTC.

V usage is TRBV12-3 or TRBV12-4 and J usage is TRBJ1-1, with D hard to call. V gave up 6 bases and J gave up 7 bases, with 12 bases separating them. The CDR3 runs 12 residues. CDR3 bases: TGTGCCAGCAGCACCCTGGGGAGTGAAGCTTTCTTT. As protein: CASSTLGSEAFF.

CDR3 sequence reads: CASRRQGARVGNTIYF. The CDR3 DNA follows: TGTGCCAGCAGGCGACAGGGGGCTCGTGTAGGAAACACCATATATTTT. This chain uses TRBV21-1 with TRBJ1-3; the table's D gene call, TRBD1, was not cross checked with the DNA. TRBV21-1 is a pseudogene. The CDR3 length is 16 residues.

The rearrangement links TRBV5-1 to TRBJ2-1, with 7 bases lining up with TRBD1. The CDR3 is 18 amino acids. Germline values: CDR1 SGHRS, CDR2 YFSETQ. V trimming: 4 bases; J trimming: 4 bases; junction bases outside the gene matches: 17. The CDR3 sequence: CASSKGFKQGFVYNEQFF. The DNA for the CDR3 is TGCGCCAGCAGCAAGGGTTTCAAACAGGGGTTTGTGTACAATGAGCAGTTCTTC. The full variable domain, its missing parts supplied by reference TRBV5-1 and TRBJ2-1, is KAGVTQTPRYLIKTRGQQVTLSCSPISGHRSVSWYQQTPGQGLQFLFEYFSETQRNKGNFPGRFSGRQFSNSRSEMNVSTLELGDSALYLCASSKGFKQGFVYNEQFFGPGTRLTVL.

This chain joins TRBV7-8 and TRBJ1-1; 8 bases match TRBD1. The V and J ends lost 6 bases and 13 bases, in that order; junction bases with no gene match: 19. Looked up from germline, CDR1 is SGHVS and CDR2 is FQNEAQ. The CDR3 covers 15 residues. The CDR3 DNA reads TGTGCCAGCAGTCCCTCGACAGGGGTGGATATTGTTGGTTTCTTT. This translates into CASSPSTGVDIVGFF.